The clone carrying this T cell receptor beta chain has just one count. The antigen is not known. This entry is derived from a study of CD8+CD57+ T cells in acquired aplastic anemia. Study-level findings and limits: The study identified roughly 29 CD8+ CDR3 sequences shared by patients and controls.

According to the study, genomic DNA was the template for TCR beta VDJ and CDR3 profiling. TCRdb recomputed calls from the reads with MiXCR, one row per CDR3 protein. The profile covers around 190,000 distinct CDR3 sequences, with over 60% appearing a single time and over 25% taken by the ten largest. The CDR3 consists of 13 residues. Germline V CDR1 and CDR2: LNHDA, SQIVND (reference sequence). V lost 8 bases to trimming and J lost 6 bases, with 16 bases between them. The receptor was isolated from a human donor in good health. The chain uses TRBV19 and TRBJ1-2; D might be TRBD1 (5 bases). The sequenced sample was sorted CD4+, CD8+, or CD8+CD57+ T cells (not recorded which) from PBMCs. Here the CDR3 DNA reads TGTGCCAGTCGCGAGACAGTTCTAAATGGCTACACCTTC. This sequence encodes CASRETVLNGYTF. Together with reference TRBV19 and TRBJ1-2, the CDR3 gives the full variable domain: DGGITQSPKYLFRKEGQNVTLSCEQNLNHDAMYWYRQDPGQGLRLIYYSQIVNDFQKGDIAEGYSVSREKKESFPLTVTSAQKNPTAFYLCASRETVLNGYTFGSGTRLTVV.